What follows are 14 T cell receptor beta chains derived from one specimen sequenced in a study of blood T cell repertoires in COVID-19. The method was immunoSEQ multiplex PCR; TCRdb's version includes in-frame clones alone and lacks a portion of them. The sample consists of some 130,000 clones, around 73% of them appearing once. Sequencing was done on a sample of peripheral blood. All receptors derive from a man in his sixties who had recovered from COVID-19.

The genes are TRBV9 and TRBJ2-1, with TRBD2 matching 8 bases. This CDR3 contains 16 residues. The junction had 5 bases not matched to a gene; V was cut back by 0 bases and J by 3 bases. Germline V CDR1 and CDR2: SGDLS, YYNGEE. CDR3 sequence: CASSVEPGGNYNEQFF. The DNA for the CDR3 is TGTGCCAGCAGCGTAGAACCGGGGGGGAACTACAATGAGCAGTTCTTC.

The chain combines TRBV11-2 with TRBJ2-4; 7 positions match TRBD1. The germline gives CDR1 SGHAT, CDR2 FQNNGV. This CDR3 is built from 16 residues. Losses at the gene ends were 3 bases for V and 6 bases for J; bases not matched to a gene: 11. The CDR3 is CASSFNSGTALNIQYF. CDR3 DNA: TGTGCCAGCAGCTTCAATTCCGGGACAGCTCTAAACATTCAGTACTTC.

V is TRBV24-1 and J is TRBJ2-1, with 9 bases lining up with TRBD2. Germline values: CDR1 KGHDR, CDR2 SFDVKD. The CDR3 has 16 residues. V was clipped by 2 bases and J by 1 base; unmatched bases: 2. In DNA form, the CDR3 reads TGTGCCACCAGTGATTCGAGCGGGAGGTCCTACAATGAGCAGTTCTTC. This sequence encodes CATSDSSGRSYNEQFF.

CDR3 DNA sequence: TGTGCCAGCAGCCCCGGGACAGGGGGGTCCTATAGTGAAAAACTGTTTTTT. Its protein product is CASSPGTGGSYSEKLFF. This chain links TRBV3-1 (or the pseudogene TRBV3-2) with TRBJ1-4; 11 bases align to TRBD1. The junction had 11 bases not matched to a gene; V was cut back by 4 bases and J by 7 bases. CDR3 length: 17 amino acids. Germline V gives CDR1 LGHDT, CDR2 YNNKEL (reference sequence).

The CDR3 region is CATSEGTGKNTGELFF. CDR3 coding DNA: TGTGCCACCAGTGAGGGGACAGGGAAAAACACCGGGGAGCTGTTTTTT. The chain recombines TRBV24-1 with TRBJ2-2; the match to TRBD1 covers 9 bases. This CDR3 contains 16 residues. The V gene's germline CDR1 is KGHDR and CDR2 SFDVKD. The V gene end was trimmed by 4 bases and the J gene end by 2 bases; junction bases not matched to a gene: 4.

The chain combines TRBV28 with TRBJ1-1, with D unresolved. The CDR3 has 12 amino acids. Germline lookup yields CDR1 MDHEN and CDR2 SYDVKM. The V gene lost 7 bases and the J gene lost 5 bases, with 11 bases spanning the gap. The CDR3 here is CASITRQTEAFF. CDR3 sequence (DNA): TGTGCCAGCATTACTCGACAAACTGAAGCTTTCTTT.

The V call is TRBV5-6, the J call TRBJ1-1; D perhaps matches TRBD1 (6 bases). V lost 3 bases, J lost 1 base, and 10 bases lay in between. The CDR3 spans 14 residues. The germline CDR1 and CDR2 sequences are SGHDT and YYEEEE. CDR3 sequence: CASSYPTGNTEAFF. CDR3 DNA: TGTGCCAGCAGCTACCCGACAGGGAACACTGAAGCTTTCTTT.

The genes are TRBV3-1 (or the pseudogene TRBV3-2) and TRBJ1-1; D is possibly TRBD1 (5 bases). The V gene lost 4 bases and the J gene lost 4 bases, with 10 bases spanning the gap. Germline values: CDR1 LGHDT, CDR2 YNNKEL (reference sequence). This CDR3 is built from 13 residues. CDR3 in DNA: TGTGCCAGCAGCCCGGCGGGGCGCACTGAAGCTTTCTTT. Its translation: CASSPAGRTEAFF.

The CDR3, as DNA: TGTGCCTGGGAGTCAAAAGGAGCCTACGAGCAGTACTTC. Translating it yields CAWESKGAYEQYF. The rearrangement links TRBV30 to TRBJ2-7, with D unresolved. CDR3 size: 13 residues. V was clipped by 5 bases and J by 2 bases, with 13 bases between them. The V gene's germline CDR1 is GTSNPN and CDR2 SVGIG (reference sequence).

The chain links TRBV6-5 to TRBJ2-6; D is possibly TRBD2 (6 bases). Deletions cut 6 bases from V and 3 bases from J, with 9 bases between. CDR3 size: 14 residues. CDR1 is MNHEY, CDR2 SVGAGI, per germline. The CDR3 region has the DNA TGTGCCAGCAGGGAGGGAGGTGGGGCCAACGTCCTGACTTTC. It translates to CASREGGGANVLTF.

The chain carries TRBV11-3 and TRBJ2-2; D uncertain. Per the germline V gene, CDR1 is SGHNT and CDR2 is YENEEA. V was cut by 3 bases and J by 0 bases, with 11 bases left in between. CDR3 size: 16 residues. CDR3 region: CASSFKAFANTGELFF. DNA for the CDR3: TGTGCCAGCAGCTTTAAAGCTTTCGCGAACACCGGGGAGCTGTTTTTT. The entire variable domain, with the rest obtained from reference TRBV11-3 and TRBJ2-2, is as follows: EAGVVQSPRYKIIEKKQPVAFWCNPISGHNTLYWYLQNLGQGPELLIRYENEEAVDDSQLPKDRFSAERLKGVDSTLKIQPAELGDSAVYLCASSFKAFANTGELFFGEGSRLTVL.

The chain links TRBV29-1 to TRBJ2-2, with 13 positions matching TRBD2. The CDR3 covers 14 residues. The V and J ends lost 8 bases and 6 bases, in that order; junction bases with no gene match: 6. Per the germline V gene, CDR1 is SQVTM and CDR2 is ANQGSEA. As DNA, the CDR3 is TGCAGCTACAGGACTAGCGGGAGCGCCGGGGAGCTGTTTTTT. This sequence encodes CSYRTSGSAGELFF.

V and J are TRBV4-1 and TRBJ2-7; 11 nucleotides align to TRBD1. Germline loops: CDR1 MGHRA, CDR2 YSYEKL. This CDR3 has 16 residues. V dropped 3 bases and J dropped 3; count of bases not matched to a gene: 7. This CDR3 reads CASSQEPGTGGYEQYF. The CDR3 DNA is TGCGCCAGCAGCCAGGAGCCCGGGACAGGGGGCTACGAGCAGTACTTC.

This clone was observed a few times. CDR3 region: CASSLDRVSTGTEAFF. The CDR3 DNA sequence: TGTGCCAGCAGCTTAGACCGTGTCTCAACGGGCACTGAAGCTTTCTTT. The rearrangement links TRBV7-9 to TRBJ1-1; D unresolved. The CDR3 loop spans 16 amino acids. Germline CDR1 is SEHNR and CDR2 is FQNEAQ (reference sequence). Trimming stripped 1 base from V and 4 bases from J, with 16 bases between.